A single sample gave rise to the 2 T cell receptor beta chains below, sequenced in a study of T-cell memory formation after mild COVID-19. One entry per CDR3 protein, called by TCRdb with MiXCR from the 5' RACE reads. The table shows under 200,000 distinct CDR3 sequences, with around a tenth occurring only once. Sample: PBMCs or a T cell subset sorted from them (not recorded which). The source of these receptors is a man younger than 35 who had mild COVID-19 (a few samples of this study predate the infection). Cell type and time point are not known.

The CDR3 nucleotides read TGTGCCAGCACAAGCCGGGACCTAGCCAAAAACATTCAGTACTTC. Its protein product is CASTSRDLAKNIQYF. The chain has TRBV28 and TRBJ2-4; TRBD1 or TRBD2 may be the D gene (5 bases each). From germline, CDR1 is MDHEN and CDR2 SYDVKM. The CDR3 loop spans 15 amino acids. V lost 7 bases and J lost 0, with 13 bases in between.

At least ten counts were recorded for this clonotype. The chain recombines TRBV15 with TRBJ1-1; TRBD1 matches at 7 bases. V trimming: 5 bases; J trimming: 5 bases; junction bases outside the gene matches: 5. In germline, CDR1 is LNHNV, CDR2 YYDKDF (reference sequence). This CDR3 has 13 amino acids. The CDR3 DNA is TGTGCCACCAGCGTGGGACAGAGTACTGAAGCTTTCTTT. Protein product: CATSVGQSTEAFF.